The 20 T cell receptor beta chains listed next were all sequenced from one sample in a study of cytomegalovirus exposure and HLA in healthy donors. PCR amplification relied on 60 Vbeta primers (plus 13 Jbeta primers). The data were produced by immunoSEQ multiplex PCR, yet TCRdb's version contains in-frame clones alone and is incomplete. The table includes some 100,000 clones, about 77% detected once. Specimen: PBMCs. These TCRs come from a woman younger than 30 in good health and CMV-seropositive.

V and J are TRBV9 and TRBJ2-3; D not resolved. V lost 0 bases and J 3 bases, leaving 8 bases between the germline ends. There are 14 residues in the CDR3. CDR1 is SGDLS, CDR2 YYNGEE, per germline. CDR3 sequence (DNA): TGTGCCAGCAGCGTAGTAAGCCCTACAGATACGCAGTATTTT. As protein: CASSVVSPTDTQYF.

The rearrangement uses TRBV19 and TRBJ1-2, with a possible D match to TRBD1 (5 bases). The length of the CDR3 is 14 residues. Germline values: CDR1 LNHDA, CDR2 SQIVND (reference sequence). Trimming stripped 3 bases from V and 3 bases from J, with 11 bases between. The CDR3 protein is CASSMAGRDYGYTF. DNA of the CDR3: TGTGCCAGTAGTATGGCAGGGAGGGACTATGGCTACACCTTC.

V and J are TRBV4-3 and TRBJ2-1; TRBD2 aligns across 7 bases. Per the germline V gene, CDR1 is LGHNA and CDR2 is YSLEER. With V trimmed by 1 base and J by 3 bases, 3 bases remained unmatched. CDR3 length equals 15 residues. The CDR3 nucleotides read TGCGCCAGCAGCCAAGGAAGCGGGGACTACAATGAGCAGTTCTTC. Translated: CASSQGSGDYNEQFF.

The V and J genes are TRBV4-3 and TRBJ2-1, with 12 bases fitting TRBD2. V dropped 4 bases and J dropped 6; count of bases not matched to a gene: 7. The CDR3 totals 16 residues. Per the germline V gene, CDR1 is LGHNA and CDR2 is YSLEER. This chain's CDR3 is CASSPLASGRGNEQFF. CDR3 DNA: TGCGCCAGCAGCCCCCTTGCTAGCGGGAGGGGCAATGAGCAGTTCTTC.

Of note for this clone: Relative to the germline gene, one junction end is altered; a read error may explain this. J is TRBJ2-1 and V is TRBV7-9, with TRBD2 matching 11 bases. The CDR3 runs to 16 residues. Germline V gene data show CDR1 as SEHNR and CDR2 as FQNEAQ (reference sequence). The CDR3 reads CSSSLVAGGPLNEQFF. In DNA form, the CDR3 reads TGTTCCAGCAGCTTAGTAGCGGGAGGGCCGCTCAATGAGCAGTTCTTC.

The rearrangement uses TRBV15 and TRBJ2-1; a possible D gene is TRBD1 (5 bases). V lost 8 bases and J 5 bases, leaving 13 bases between the germline ends. Germline V gene data show CDR1 as LNHNV and CDR2 as YYDKDF (reference sequence). The CDR3 has 13 amino acids. The CDR3 DNA reads TGTGCCACCCGAATAGTGGGGCACAATGAGCAGTTCTTC. It encodes CATRIVGHNEQFF.

This clone was observed a few times. The gene calls are TRBV4-1 and TRBJ1-2; 10 bases fit TRBD1. The CDR3 contains 16 residues. The germline V gene has CDR1 MGHRA and CDR2 YSYEKL. Unmatched junction bases numbered 10, after V lost 1 base and J lost 8 bases. DNA for the CDR3: TGCGCCAGCAGCCAAGTTCTAACGACAGGGGGCGGGGGCTACACCTTC. Translated: CASSQVLTTGGGGYTF.

The genes are TRBV18 and TRBJ1-1, with TRBD1 matching 7 bases. The V segment lost 3 bases and the J segment 0 bases; nucleotides outside the gene matches: 10. This CDR3 comprises 17 residues. Germline CDR1 is KGHSH and CDR2 is LQKENI. The CDR3 DNA follows: TGTGCCAGCTCACCCGGCGGGACAGTTTTAATGAACACTGAAGCTTTCTTT. This gives the protein CASSPGGTVLMNTEAFF. Full variable domain (rest looked up from reference TRBV18 and TRBJ1-1): NAGVMQNPRHLVRRRGQEARLRCSPMKGHSHVYWYRQLPEEGLKFMVYLQKENIIDESGMPKERFSAEFPKEGPSILRIQQVVRGDSAAYFCASSPGGTVLMNTEAFFGQGTRLTVV.

This clone appeared a single time. The chain uses TRBV19 and TRBJ1-5; possibly TRBD1 for D (5 bases). The V end lost 10 bases, the J end lost 7 bases, and 20 bases lay between the germline ends. Germline values: CDR1 LNHDA, CDR2 SQIVND (reference sequence). This CDR3 contains 14 residues. The DNA of the CDR3 is TGTGCCACCAGCCGGGGCGGAGGGCGGCAGCCCCAGCATTTT. It specifies CATSRGGGRQPQHF.

The CDR3 here is CASSEAHPLSSKNIQYF. In DNA form, the CDR3 reads TGTGCCAGCAGTGAAGCCCATCCACTTAGTTCCAAAAACATTCAGTACTTC. The rearrangement links TRBV6-1 to TRBJ2-4; no definite D call. The CDR3 is 17 residues long. Germline CDR1 and CDR2: MNHNS and SASEGT. V lost 0 bases, J lost 2 bases, and 14 bases lay in between.

The J gene is TRBJ2-4, the V gene TRBV6-5; TRBD1 matches at 11 bases. Germline V gene lookup returns CDR1 MNHEY and CDR2 SVGAGI. The J segment lost 15 bases and the V segment lost 6 bases, leaving 13 bases of the junction unmatched. The CDR3 consists of 14 residues. In nucleotides, the CDR3 is TGTGCCAGCAGCTCTACCGGGACAGGGGGTACTTGGTACTTC. Amino acid sequence: CASSSTGTGGTWYF.

The J gene is TRBJ2-5, the V gene TRBV10-3, with TRBD1 matching 8 bases. The CDR3 has 12 residues. Germline-derived CDR1 and CDR2 are ENHRY and SYGVKD. V gave up 10 bases and J gave up 2 bases; unmatched junction bases: 3. The CDR3 sequence: CASGTGQETQYF. The CDR3 DNA reads TGTGCCAGCGGGACAGGACAAGAGACCCAGTACTTC.

The chain joins TRBV30 to TRBJ2-7; TRBD2 matches at 11 bases. CDR1 is GTSNPN, CDR2 SVGIG, per germline (reference sequence). This CDR3 spans 13 amino acids. J was trimmed by 4 bases and V by 4 bases; bases with no gene match: 3. The CDR3 sequence is CAWKGLAGYEQYF. The CDR3 DNA follows: TGTGCCTGGAAAGGACTAGCGGGTTACGAGCAGTACTTC.

The CDR3 is CASSYTTGENEKLFF. CDR3 coding DNA: TGTGCCAGCAGTTACACGACAGGGGAAAATGAAAAACTGTTTTTT. The chain combines TRBV6-5 with TRBJ1-4; 8 bases line up with TRBD1. The CDR3 contains 15 residues. Germline CDR1 is MNHEY and CDR2 is SVGAGI. The junction had 4 bases not matched to a gene; V was cut back by 2 bases and J by 5 bases.

This chain connects TRBV7-6 to TRBJ2-5, with 7 bases identical to TRBD1. This CDR3 is built from 14 residues. With V trimmed by 4 bases and J by 4 bases, 6 bases remained unmatched. Per germline, CDR1 SGHVS and CDR2 FNYEAQ. The CDR3 region has the DNA TGTGCCAGCAGCTGGGTAGCAGGGGGAGAGACCCAGTACTTC. Its protein is CASSWVAGGETQYF. Full variable domain (missing parts from reference TRBV7-6 and TRBJ2-5): GAGVSQSPRYKVTKRGQDVALRCDPISGHVSLYWYRQALGQGPEFLTYFNYEAQQDKSGLPNDRFSAERPEGSISTLTIQRTEQRDSAMYRCASSWVAGGETQYFGPGTRLLVL.

This clone appeared a few times. Here the CDR3 reads CASRDRPGLDSQPQHF. The CDR3, as DNA: TGTGCCAGCAGGGACCGACCGGGACTGGACTCTCAGCCCCAGCATTTT. The rearrangement links TRBV5-8 to TRBJ1-5; a weak D match, TRBD1 (5 bases). CDR3 length: 16 amino acids. Germline loops: CDR1 SGHTS, CDR2 YDEGEE. The ends were cut back, 5 bases at V and 6 bases at J, with 21 bases in the middle.

This rearrangement joins TRBV5-6 to TRBJ2-5; tentative D call: TRBD1 (6 bases). With 4 bases removed from V and 7 bases from J, the gap between germline ends came to 11 bases. The CDR3 consists of 12 residues. Germline lookup yields CDR1 SGHDT and CDR2 YYEEEE. The CDR3 DNA follows: TGTGCCAGCAGCCCCGCACAGGGGACCCAGTACTTC. Translated, it gives CASSPAQGTQYF.

This clone occurred once. One end of the junction does not line up with germline, which may come from a read error. This sequence joins TRBV27 and TRBJ2-7; 13 nucleotides agree with TRBD2. The CDR3 is 18 residues long. Per germline, CDR1 MNHEY and CDR2 SMNVEV (reference sequence). The CDR3 bases are TGTGCCAGCAGTTTGATGATTGGGACTAGCGGGAAATTCTACGAGCAGTGCTTC. Translation: CASSLMIGTSGKFYEQCF.

This chain connects TRBV6-1 to TRBJ2-1; D gene ambiguous. V was cut by 8 bases and J by 5 bases, with 16 bases left in between. The CDR3 has 14 residues. Germline CDR1 and CDR2: MNHNS and SASEGT. As DNA, the CDR3 is TGTGCCAGCCGAGAAAGGCCGACTCACAATGAGCAGTTCTTC. Translating gives CASRERPTHNEQFF.

CDR3 nucleotide sequence: TGTGCCAGCAGCGATAGCCACTACGAGCAGTACTTC. Protein sequence: CASSDSHYEQYF. V gene TRBV9 combines with J gene TRBJ2-7; no firm D call. The CDR3 loop spans 12 amino acids. The V gene lost 3 bases and the J gene lost 3 bases, with 7 bases spanning the gap. Germline CDR1 and CDR2: SGDLS and YYNGEE.